The T cell receptor beta chain described here comes from a study of OX40 agonist ivuxolimab in advanced cancers. In the study overall: Prior anti-PD-1, anti-PD-L1 or anti-CTLA-4 therapy was allowed; about 39% had some.

Clones were read by immunoSEQ multiplex PCR, and TCRdb kept only the in-frame ones, dropping some. Among approximately 70,000 clones, 86% were seen once, and the ten largest hold 5.5% to 8%. Specimen: CD4+ or CD8+ T cells sorted from blood, collected in a trial of the OX40 agonist ivuxolimab. The TCR originated in an adult with an advanced solid tumor such as melanoma, head and neck, liver or kidney cancer.

Here the CDR3 DNA reads TGCGCCAGCAGGGGGATTGGGGACAATCAGCCCCAGCATTTT. Its translation is CASRGIGDNQPQHF. This chain joins TRBV10-2 and TRBJ1-5; no definite D call. V lost 6 bases, J lost 3 bases, and 12 bases lay in between. The CDR3 is 14 residues long. Looked up from germline, CDR1 is WSHSY and CDR2 is SAAADI.